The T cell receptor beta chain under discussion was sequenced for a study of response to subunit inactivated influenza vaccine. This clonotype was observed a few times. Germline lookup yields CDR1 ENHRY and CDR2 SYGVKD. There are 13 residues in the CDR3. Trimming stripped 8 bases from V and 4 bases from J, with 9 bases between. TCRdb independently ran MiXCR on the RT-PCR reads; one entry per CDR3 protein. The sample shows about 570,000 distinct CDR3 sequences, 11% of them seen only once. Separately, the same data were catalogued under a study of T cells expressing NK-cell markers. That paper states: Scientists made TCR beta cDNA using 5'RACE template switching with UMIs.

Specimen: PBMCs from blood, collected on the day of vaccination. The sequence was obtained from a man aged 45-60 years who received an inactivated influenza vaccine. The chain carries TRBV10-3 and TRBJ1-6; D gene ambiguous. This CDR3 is CAIRQTYNSPLHF. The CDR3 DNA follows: TGTGCCATCCGGCAGACATATAATTCACCCCTCCACTTT.